The 20 T cell receptor beta chains below come from one sample, sequenced in a study of blood T cells in healthy people across ages. A J-beta primer mix and a sample-barcoded 5' primer were used in a second PCR of roughly 7 to 12 cycles. TCRdb re-derived calls from the 5' RACE reads in MiXCR, one entry per CDR3 protein. The table has hundreds of thousands of distinct CDR3 sequences, around 49% seen once. The source material was blood. The receptors originated from a woman aged 60 to 75 in good health.

This sequence joins TRBV7-2 and TRBJ1-4; TRBD1 matches at 7 bases. V dropped 1 base and J dropped 4; count of bases not matched to a gene: 6. The CDR3 consists of 16 residues. Germline V CDR1 and CDR2: SGHTA, FQGNSA. The CDR3 nucleotides read TGTGCCAGCAGCTTAGAACCAGGGACAGTTAATGAAAAACTGTTTTTT. Its translation is CASSLEPGTVNEKLFF.

V usage is TRBV30 and J usage is TRBJ1-1; the D is unclear. Germline V gives CDR1 GTSNPN, CDR2 SVGIG (reference sequence). V was clipped by 1 base and J by 8 bases, with 20 bases between them. The CDR3 consists of 15 residues. The CDR3 nucleotides read TGTGCCTGGAGTGCGGGCAGGCATTATAGCACGGAAGCTTTCTTT. Its protein product is CAWSAGRHYSTEAFF.

The chain employs TRBV20-1 and TRBJ1-6; D is unresolved. The germline V gene encodes CDR1 DFQATT and CDR2 SNEGSKA (reference sequence). This CDR3 has 15 residues. V was shortened by 3 bases and J by 8 bases, with 17 bases between the two germline ends. The CDR3 DNA follows: TGCAGTGCTAGCACCTCGGTGGAGGCGGATTCACCCCTCCACTTT. Its translation: CSASTSVEADSPLHF.

This clonotype turned up a few times. The chain is built from TRBV5-1 and TRBJ1-4; 8 nucleotides agree with TRBD1. V shed 4 bases, J shed 8 bases, and the junction held 7 bases outside the gene matches. The CDR3 covers 14 residues. Germline lookup yields CDR1 SGHRS and CDR2 YFSETQ. CDR3 nucleotides: TGCGCCAGCAGCCCGACAGGGGATAGCGAAAAACTGTTTTTT. It specifies CASSPTGDSEKLFF. Complete variable domain (other parts from reference TRBV5-1 and TRBJ1-4): KAGVTQTPRYLIKTRGQQVTLSCSPISGHRSVSWYQQTPGQGLQFLFEYFSETQRNKGNFPGRFSGRQFSNSRSEMNVSTLELGDSALYLCASSPTGDSEKLFFGSGTQLSVL.

J is TRBJ2-1 and V is TRBV27, with TRBD1 matching 8 bases. The CDR3 sequence is 15 residues long. V was clipped by 3 bases and J by 7 bases; unmatched bases: 8. Germline assignment: CDR1 MNHEY and CDR2 SMNVEV (reference sequence). Here the CDR3 reads CASSFRTGNGNEQFF. In DNA, the CDR3 is TGTGCCAGCAGTTTTCGGACAGGGAATGGGAATGAGCAGTTCTTC.

The chain joins TRBV6-2 or TRBV6-3 to TRBJ2-7; TRBD1 is a possible D gene (5 bases). Germline CDR1 and CDR2: MNHEY and SVGEGT. The CDR3 is 16 amino acids. Trimming took off 6 bases at V and 7 bases at J, with 25 bases between the two ends. CDR3 bases: TGTGCCAGCAGACCTCCTCAGGGTGTGGGCTACAATGAGCAGTACTTC. Its translation is CASRPPQGVGYNEQYF.

This chain links TRBV6-1 with TRBJ1-2, with TRBD1 matching 8 bases. V lost 1 base and J lost 2; bases outside the gene matches: 9. The CDR3 length is 17 residues. Germline CDR1 MNHNS, CDR2 SASEGT. CDR3 DNA sequence: TGTGCCAGCAGTGAAGTGGGACAGGTCTTAAGGAACTATGGCTACACCTTC. It codes for CASSEVGQVLRNYGYTF.

A few counts support this clonotype. The V call is TRBV2, the J call TRBJ2-7, with 7 bases lining up with TRBD1. CDR1 is SNHLY and CDR2 is FYNNEI in the germline V gene. The V and J ends lost 8 bases and 3 bases, in that order; junction bases with no gene match: 7. The CDR3 spans 13 residues. This CDR3 is CASSPTGNYEQYF. The CDR3 nucleotides read TGTGCCAGCTCGCCGACAGGGAACTACGAGCAGTACTTC.

The chain links TRBV6-1 to TRBJ1-4, with 8 bases aligning to TRBD1. The germline gives CDR1 MNHNS, CDR2 SASEGT. V lost 7 bases to trimming and J lost 4 bases; unmatched junction nucleotides: 8. This CDR3 spans 15 amino acids. The DNA of the CDR3 is TGTGCCAGCAACGACAGGGGAGGCCTTAATGAAAAACTGTTTTTT. It translates to CASNDRGGLNEKLFF.

V usage is TRBV30 and J usage is TRBJ2-7, with 11 positions matching TRBD2. The junction had 9 bases not matched to a gene; V was cut back by 8 bases and J by 6 bases. Germline V gene lookup returns CDR1 GTSNPN and CDR2 SVGIG (reference sequence). The CDR3 loop spans 13 amino acids. The DNA for the CDR3 is TGTGCCGGGGGACTAGCGGCCTTCGGCGAGCAGTACTTC. The encoded protein is CAGGLAAFGEQYF.

The chain uses TRBV4-3 and TRBJ2-3, with TRBD2 matching over 14 bases. Germline loops: CDR1 LGHNA, CDR2 YSLEER. The CDR3 loop spans 17 amino acids. Losses at the gene ends were 4 bases for V and 3 bases for J; bases not matched to a gene: 6. The CDR3: CASSPGLAGGMTDTQYF. The CDR3 bases are TGCGCCAGCAGCCCAGGACTAGCGGGAGGTATGACAGATACGCAGTATTTT.

The rearrangement links TRBV27 to TRBJ2-7; 9 positions match TRBD1. The CDR3 is 13 residues long. Germline V gene data show CDR1 as MNHEY and CDR2 as SMNVEV (reference sequence). The CDR3 loop reads CATKRDRAGEQYF. The DNA for the CDR3 is TGTGCAACCAAGCGGGACAGGGCGGGAGAGCAGTACTTC.

The gene calls are TRBV18 and TRBJ2-3, with 10 positions matching TRBD1. The CDR3 runs to 15 residues. V lost 8 bases and J lost 4; bases outside the gene matches: 9. Germline-derived CDR1 and CDR2 are KGHSH and LQKENI. The CDR3: CASKAGTGAADTQYF. The CDR3 nucleotides read TGTGCCAGCAAGGCCGGGACAGGGGCGGCAGATACGCAGTATTTT.

V usage is TRBV24-1 and J usage is TRBJ2-1, with no clear D. The CDR3 covers 13 residues. The V gene's germline CDR1 is KGHDR and CDR2 SFDVKD. Trimming took 0 bases from V and 8 from J, leaving 7 bases between them. The chain's CDR3 is CATSDLLVHEQFF. Here the CDR3 DNA reads TGTGCCACCAGTGATTTGCTGGTTCATGAGCAGTTCTTC.

The V and J genes are TRBV20-1 and TRBJ2-1; perhaps TRBD2 as D (5 bases). The germline V gene encodes CDR1 DFQATT and CDR2 SNEGSKA (reference sequence). The V end lost 1 base, the J end lost 2 bases, and 9 bases lay between the germline ends. The CDR3 covers 14 residues. CDR3 DNA: TGCAGTGCTAGAGGAGGTAGCGCCTACAATGAGCAGTTCTTC. It translates to CSARGGSAYNEQFF.

This clonotype has more than one count but fewer than ten. The chain joins TRBV7-9 to TRBJ1-5, with no clear D. This CDR3 contains 16 residues. The germline CDR1 and CDR2 sequences are SEHNR and FQNEAQ (reference sequence). V lost 1 base and J lost 1, with 11 bases in between. Here the CDR3 reads CASSLGPTSSNQPQHF. The CDR3 DNA reads as TGTGCCAGCAGCTTAGGCCCCACGAGCAGCAATCAGCCCCAGCATTTT.

Many counts were recorded for this clonotype. The chain joins TRBV7-2 to TRBJ2-7; D gene unclear. V was pared by 3 bases and J by 1 base, with 4 bases between. Germline-derived CDR1 and CDR2 are SGHTA and FQGNSA. There are 12 residues in the CDR3. The CDR3 bases are TGTGCCAGCAGCTTGGTTTCCTACGAGCAGTACTTC. Its translation is CASSLVSYEQYF.

This clonotype showed up just a few times. Germline and junction disagree at one end, which may indicate a read error. The rearrangement joins TRBV6-5 to TRBJ2-1; 12 bases fit TRBD1. CDR1 and CDR2 (germline): MNHEY, SVGAGI. The CDR3 totals 18 residues. The CDR3 coding sequence is TGTGCCAGCAGTCACTCCGGGACAGGGGGCGGACTCTACAATGAGCAGTTCTTC. This codes for CASSHSGTGGGLYNEQFF.

This chain connects TRBV6-5 to TRBJ2-4; 7 nucleotides match TRBD2. There are 15 residues in the CDR3. V shed 6 bases, J shed 2 bases, and the junction held 7 bases outside the gene matches. The V gene's germline CDR1 is MNHEY and CDR2 SVGAGI. CDR3 in DNA: TGTGCCAGCAGACCTAGCGGAGCGACCAAAAACATTCAGTACTTC. Translation: CASRPSGATKNIQYF.

This clonotype was found many times. The chain links TRBV12-3 or TRBV12-4 to TRBJ2-7; 11 bases fit TRBD2. Trimming took 3 bases from V and 1 from J; bases not matched to a gene: 11. The CDR3 is 18 amino acids. CDR3 in DNA: TGTGCCAGCAGTTTGAGAATAGCGGGAGGGCCGGAGTCCTACGAGCAGTACTTC. Its protein is CASSLRIAGGPESYEQYF.